This T cell receptor beta chain originates from a study of shared clonotypes between healthy human individuals (dated by TCRdb to between 2020 and 2021). Some background on the complete study: The cohort comprised a couple of women and a few men aged 18 to 49 years. Blood TCR repertoires of five healthy adults were deeply sequenced to estimate repertoire size and the extent of clonotype sharing between individuals. To increase sequencing depth and limit assay-specific biases, different laboratories used diverse techniques to prepare libraries and sequence TCR repertoires. Per donor, leukapheresis produced somewhere between about 0.8 and 9 billion PBMCs.

The donors were healthy, HIV-negative adults who had no recently reported acute infections or vaccinations. Only Caucasian adults living in Nashville, Tennessee, USA were represented among the donors. For unsorted samples, tens of millions of PBMCs were counted and genomic DNA was extracted with the QIAamp DNA Blood Mini kit. Blood was collected by leukapheresis, and PBMCs were isolated by Ficoll-Histopaque density gradient centrifugation and then cryopreserved in liquid nitrogen vapor phase. Using the deep immunoSEQ assay, TCR CDR3 regions were amplified from genomic DNA by multiplex PCR. Extracted genomic DNA from each cell subset was distributed evenly across all wells of several immunoSEQ 96-well plates, and each plate was treated as a replicate. For unsorted PBMC, around 310 ng of genomic DNA, equivalent to around 30,000 T cell genomes, went into each replicate PCR. Unsorted PBMC genomic DNA was sequenced across ten immunoSEQ deep assay plates. Purified libraries were measured with a Qubit 3.0 fluorometer, size-checked on a Bioanalyzer 2100, and measured again with the KAPA Library Quantification kit. Every immunoSEQ 96-well plate was sequenced on a dedicated single-read 150-cycle Illumina NextSeq 550 flow cell. As for the original processing: Because the immunoSEQ output included only junctional sequences and no quality scores, the filtering could not be the same as the filtering used for full-length reads. To assign V/J genes and CDR3, sequences were annotated against IMGT germline references using PyIR, a Python wrapper for IgBLAST v1.9. Reads were removed for weak V/J assignments (E-value above 1e-6), missing CDR3, stop codons, out-of-frame junctions, or ambiguous translated residues. V3J clonotypes were defined by identical inferred V gene, J gene, and CDR3 amino acid sequence. Percentage overlap between repertoires was calculated by dividing the number of shared unique clonotypes by the size of the smaller repertoire. Three approaches were used to assess repertoire richness: RTK rarefaction, the Chao1 estimator, and Recon v2.1 estimates of unobserved clonotypes. Sourced from immuneACCESS, this table was stored by TCRdb with only in-frame sequences that have V and J called. A share of the clones is absent; for the studies checked, an unresolved V gene accounts for under half, and the remainder has no known explanation. The DNA gave D and trimming, while V, J and clone size come from that table. In all, the sample holds about half a million clones, and roughly 80% of those were seen once. The top ten constitute about 13% of the sample.

Trimming costs V 3 bases and J 0 bases, and their ends lie 9 bases apart. CDR1 and CDR2 (SNHLY, FYNNEI) derive from the germline V gene. The CDR3 has 16 amino acids, counting the end cysteine and phenylalanine. Only the CDR3 DNA stays, 48 bases, in frame from base 1. For this clone: It has no known antigen specificity. Per-base qualities were not stored, and no clone one base away is much larger.

The study at large found these results: Because the study included only a small number of donors, the genetic and exposure-history diversity represented was limited. Pairwise subsampling indicated that sequencing depth was expected to affect the degree of clonotype sharing among donors. Sampling was restricted to blood, and TCR repertoires in tissue are likely to differ from TCR repertoires in blood.

The receptor was isolated from a woman aged 40 to 49 in good health. Some clones in this sample may be carry-over from other donors' samples. The sequencing input was PBMCs. The chain is assembled from TRBV2 and TRBJ2-6; 5 matching bases give a weak D call of TRBD1. The base sequence is TGTGCCAGCAGTGACGGCAGGGCCTCTGGGGCCAACGTCCTGACTTTC. Its translation is CASSDGRASGANVLTF.